Listed here are 10 T cell receptor beta chains from one sample, sequenced in a study of blood T cells in healthy people across ages. A second PCR of roughly 6 to 12 cycles used a sample-barcoded 5' primer and a J-beta primer mix. One entry per CDR3 protein, called by TCRdb with MiXCR from the 5' RACE reads. The data hold about 690,000 distinct CDR3 sequences, with 35% to 50% observed a single time. Sequencing was carried out using blood. Receptor source: a man older than 75 in good health.

This chain uses TRBV12-5 with TRBJ2-4, with 9 bases identical to TRBD1. Trimming at V came to 6 bases and at J to 7 bases, leaving 7 bases not matched to a gene. CDR1 and CDR2 from the germline V gene are LGHNT and FRNRAP. The CDR3 runs to 14 residues. CDR3 in amino acids: CASGISGQGNIQYF. CDR3 DNA: TGTGCTAGTGGGATTTCGGGACAGGGTAACATTCAGTACTTC. Variable domain in full (rest from reference TRBV12-5 and TRBJ2-4): DARVTQTPRHKVTEMGQEVTMRCQPILGHNTVFWYRQTMMQGLELLAYFRNRAPLDDSGMPKDRFSAEMPDATLATLKIQPSEPRDSAVYFCASGISGQGNIQYFGAGTRLSVL.

J is TRBJ2-2 and V is TRBV6-5, with TRBD1 matching 7 bases. Germline V gives CDR1 MNHEY, CDR2 SVGAGI. J gave up 2 bases and V 6 bases, and 6 bases lay outside the gene matches. The CDR3 runs to 15 residues. Here the CDR3 DNA reads TGTGCCAGCAGATTACAGGGGACAAACACCGGGGAGCTGTTTTTT. The encoded protein is CASRLQGTNTGELFF.

The CDR3: CASRLTPPGTGGRSPLHF. The CDR3 DNA sequence: TGTGCCAGCAGACTGACCCCGCCCGGGACAGGTGGCAGATCACCCCTCCACTTT. The J gene is TRBJ1-6, the V gene TRBV6-1, with 8 bases lining up with TRBD1. Germline V gene sequence: CDR1 MNHNS, CDR2 SASEGT. J was trimmed by 10 bases and V by 6 bases; bases with no gene match: 20. CDR3 length: 18 amino acids.

The V gene is TRBV6-1, the J gene TRBJ2-5, with a weak D call TRBD2 (6 bases). V shed 6 bases and J shed 5 bases, with 13 bases lying between them. Germline CDR1 reads MNHNS; CDR2 reads SASEGT. The CDR3 has 13 amino acids. In DNA form, the CDR3 reads TGTGCCAGCAGCGGGACTGTCCCGGAGACCCAGTACTTC. Protein: CASSGTVPETQYF.

This clonotype was seen more than once but under ten times. The rearrangement joins TRBV4-3 to TRBJ2-7; no firm D call. The CDR3 has 15 amino acids. Trimming took off 1 base at V and 3 bases at J, with 13 bases between the two ends. CDR1 is LGHNA and CDR2 is YSLEER in the germline V gene. CDR3 amino acids: CASSQGRTGLYEQYF. CDR3 nucleotides: TGCGCCAGCAGCCAAGGACGGACCGGCCTCTACGAGCAGTACTTC.

The sample holds a few counts of this clonotype. J is TRBJ1-6 and V is TRBV7-2, with D tentatively TRBD1 (5 bases). Germline V CDR1 and CDR2: SGHTA, FQGNSA. Trimming took 4 bases from V and 10 from J, leaving 23 bases between them. The CDR3 runs 17 residues. The CDR3 nucleotides read TGTGCCAGCAGCTCCCGGGACGCCGGGCGAAACGTGTCACCCCTCCACTTT. It translates to CASSSRDAGRNVSPLHF. The full variable domain, in which reference TRBV7-2 and TRBJ1-6 provide the parts outside the CDR3, is GAGVSQSPSNKVTEKGKDVELRCDPISGHTALYWYRQSLGQGLEFLIYFQGNSAPDKSGLPSDRFSAERTGGSVSTLTIQRTQQEDSAVYLCASSSRDAGRNVSPLHFGNGTRLTVT.

Details on this clonotype: This sequence may be a read error, since a much larger clone differs from it by one base. This chain links TRBV6-2 or TRBV6-3 with TRBJ2-1, with 7 bases identical to TRBD2. CDR1 and CDR2 from the germline V gene are MNHEY and SVGEGT. Unmatched junction bases numbered 11, after V lost 7 bases and J lost 5 bases. The CDR3 is 15 amino acids. The CDR3: CASNYLGLGNNEQFF. The CDR3 DNA reads as TGTGCCAGCAATTATCTTGGACTAGGAAACAATGAGCAGTTCTTC.

The chain joins TRBV7-2 to TRBJ2-7; D uncertain. The V end was cut by 5 bases, the J end by 0 bases, with 11 bases between. The CDR3 totals 14 residues. In germline, CDR1 is SGHTA, CDR2 FQGNSA. This chain's CDR3 is CASSRTRSSYEQYF. CDR3 sequence (DNA): TGTGCCAGCAGCCGGACGAGGAGCTCCTACGAGCAGTACTTC.

This clonotype came up a few times. The chain joins TRBV7-2 to TRBJ2-3; tentative D call: TRBD1 (6 bases). Trimming removed 2 bases from V and 4 bases from J, with 13 bases in between. From germline, CDR1 is SGHTA and CDR2 FQGNSA. This CDR3 spans 15 amino acids. The CDR3 DNA follows: TGTGCCAGCAGCTTACGGTCACAGGGACCAGATACGCAGTATTTT. Its translation is CASSLRSQGPDTQYF. Using reference TRBV7-2 and TRBJ2-3 for the parts outside the CDR3, the full variable domain is GAGVSQSPSNKVTEKGKDVELRCDPISGHTALYWYRQSLGQGLEFLIYFQGNSAPDKSGLPSDRFSAERTGGSVSTLTIQRTQQEDSAVYLCASSLRSQGPDTQYFGPGTRLTVL.

The genes are TRBV27 and TRBJ1-2; unclear D gene. The CDR3 extends over 14 amino acids. Germline V gene data show CDR1 as MNHEY and CDR2 as SMNVEV (reference sequence). The V end lost 6 bases, the J end lost 3 bases, and 14 bases lay between the germline ends. CDR3 DNA: TGTGCCAGCAGCCGCGCCCGTAAGGACTATGGCTACACCTTC. This translates into CASSRARKDYGYTF.